This T cell receptor beta chain was captured by sequencing in a study of blood T cell repertoires in COVID-19. About the research overall: The United States, Italy and Spain supplied acute and convalescent COVID-19 samples.

The CDR3 extends over 20 amino acids. CDR1 is MDHEN and CDR2 is SYDVKM in the germline V gene. V was cut by 1 base and J by 1 base, with 25 bases left in between. Measured with immunoSEQ multiplex PCR; TCRdb has only the in-frame clones, and not every one. Among 200,000 to 300,000 clones listed, 85% to 90% were seen once. The count of this clone is one. This clonotype was obtained from a woman aged 55-70 years with COVID-19, enrolled during active disease. The genes are TRBV28 and TRBJ2-5; D might be TRBD2 (5 bases). Sequencing was performed on peripheral blood. CDR3 sequence reads: CASSLSGRGRWSAFQETQYF. In nucleotides, the CDR3 is TGTGCCAGCAGTTTATCAGGTCGGGGTCGGTGGTCGGCTTTCCAAGAGACCCAGTACTTC.